These 4 T cell receptor beta chains share one sample of origin, sequenced in a study of shared clonotypes between healthy human individuals. Sequencing used immunoSEQ multiplex PCR; TCRdb keeps in-frame clones, though not all of them. This table has 2 million or so clones, roughly 94% appearing once. What was sequenced was naive CD4+ T cells sorted from blood. Subset of the sample: CD45RA+ positively selected. These receptors were taken from a man in his late teens or twenties in good health.

The genes are TRBV2 and TRBJ2-1, with TRBD2 identical over 7 bases. V dropped 4 bases and J dropped 0; count of bases not matched to a gene: 3. The CDR3 runs 15 residues. Germline V gene sequence: CDR1 SNHLY, CDR2 FYNNEI. DNA for the CDR3: TGTGCCAGCAGTGTGGGGGGGAGCTCCTACAATGAGCAGTTCTTC. Amino acid sequence: CASSVGGSSYNEQFF.

V and J are TRBV30 and TRBJ1-1; no firm D call. The germline CDR1 and CDR2 sequences are GTSNPN and SVGIG (reference sequence). The CDR3 is 14 residues long. V lost 4 bases, J lost 1 base, and 13 bases lay in between. CDR3 amino acids: CAWIYDPPNTEAFF. The DNA for the CDR3 is TGTGCCTGGATTTACGACCCTCCGAACACTGAAGCTTTCTTT.

The J gene is TRBJ1-1, the V gene TRBV6-5, with D perhaps matching TRBD1 (6 bases). The length of the CDR3 is 14 residues. V was trimmed by 4 bases and J by 12 bases, leaving 21 bases between them. CDR1 MNHEY and CDR2 SVGAGI come from the germline V gene. As DNA, the CDR3 is TGTGCCAGCAGTTCCCACGGGGGCGTCCAAGTCCCTTTCTTT. This translates into CASSSHGGVQVPFF.

The chain combines TRBV30 with TRBJ1-6; TRBD1 matches 10 bases. V was clipped by 2 bases and J by 7 bases; unmatched bases: 5. The germline gives CDR1 GTSNPN, CDR2 SVGIG (reference sequence). There are 15 residues in the CDR3. The CDR3 DNA reads as TGTGCCTGGAGTCCCCGACAGGGGGCCAATTCACCCCTCCACTTT. This encodes CAWSPRQGANSPLHF.